The present T cell receptor (beta chain) was sequenced within a study of T cells of healthy individuals. This clonotype was recorded at least ten times. Each CDR3 protein is one row after TCRdb ran MiXCR on the 5' RACE reads. The data show about 96,000 distinct CDR3 sequences, 15% to 20% seen once. The clonotype was recovered from a human donor in good health.

The CDR3 DNA reads TGTGCCAGCAGAGAAATAGCGGGAGCCCACAATGAGCAGTTCTTC. Amino acids: CASREIAGAHNEQFF. The chain uses TRBV11-2 and TRBJ2-1; 9 bases agree with TRBD2. There are 15 residues in the CDR3. V lost 6 bases, J lost 5 bases, and 8 bases stayed unmatched. The germline V gene has CDR1 SGHAT and CDR2 FQNNGV.